In its sample, the clone carrying this TCR beta chain was seen once. Sequencing was performed with immunoSEQ multiplex PCR; in TCRdb, only in-frame clones are kept and a portion is missing. The sample contains 50,000 to 75,000 clones, 90% to 96% of which appear only once. Only cases whose brain tissue showed the highest T cell transcript signatures were sequenced. The data derive from a study of brain T cells in children with intractable seizures. The sample was peripheral blood, taken at surgery. This TCR derives from a boy under three years old with focal cortical dysplasia and intractable seizures.

The CDR3 reads CSVDLGIGGAETQYF. The CDR3 DNA reads TGCAGCGTTGATTTGGGTATCGGGGGGGCGGAGACCCAGTACTTC. This chain connects TRBV29-1 to TRBJ2-5; 8 bases line up with TRBD2. Trimming removed 3 bases from V and 5 bases from J; junction bases left unmatched: 11. The CDR3 is 15 amino acids. Germline CDR1 and CDR2: SQVTM and ANQGSEA.